Listed below are T cell receptor beta chains from one sample, sequenced in a study of T cells in Graves' hyperthyroidism and ophthalmopathy. One entry per CDR3 protein results from TCRdb running MiXCR on the multiplex PCR reads. There are about 680,000 distinct CDR3 sequences in the sample; 30% to 40% occur only once, and about a third lies in the top ten. The sample taken for sequencing was blood. These receptors were taken from a woman aged 40 to 50 with Graves' hyperthyroidism. The CDR3 runs from the conserved cysteine through the conserved F or W. Each record gives: J gene, clone size, D gene, V gene, CDR3 DNA, CDR3 protein. D genes are given only for firm matches. Some rows have no size entry. The others give once, few or many, or a class for an expanded clone.

TRBJ1-3,many,-,TRBV12-3/TRBV12-4,TGTGCCAGCAATAGCGGAGCTGGAAACACCATATATTTT,CASNSGAGNTIYF
TRBJ2-7,-,-,TRBV5-8,TGTGCCAGCAGCTTTGTATGGGGATCCTACGAGCAGTACTTC,CASSFVWGSYEQYF
TRBJ2-2,-,TRBD2,TRBV10-3,TGTGCCAGCAGCCCCGACCCGGGACTAGAGAACACCGGGGAGCTGTTTTTT,CASSPDPGLENTGELFF
TRBJ1-1,-,TRBD1,TRBV25-1,TGTGCCAGCAGTCCCCTGGGAACAGGGGGCGAAGCTTTCTTT,CASSPLGTGGEAFF
TRBJ1-1,many,-,TRBV10-3,TGTGCCATCAGTGAGAATACCAACACTGAAGCTTTCTTT,CAISENTNTEAFF
TRBJ2-7,many,-,TRBV5-5,TGTGCCAGCAGCTTAAGACAGAACTCCTACGAGCAGTACTTC,CASSLRQNSYEQYF
TRBJ2-7,many,TRBD1,TRBV19,TGTGCCAGTAGTGCATCCGGGACAGGGAACTACGAGCAGTACTTC,CASSASGTGNYEQYF
TRBJ1-2,many,-,TRBV20-1,TGCAGTGCTAGAGAGAACAGAGACTATGGCTACACCTTC,CSARENRDYGYTF
TRBJ1-2,-,-,TRBV19,TGTGCCAGCATCAGCGACCTGGGGAATGGCTACACCTTC,CASISDLGNGYTF
TRBJ1-6,many,-,TRBV11-2,TGTGCCAGCAGAGCCCTACTGAATTCACCCCTCCACTTT,CASRALLNSPLHF
TRBJ1-1,few,-,TRBV12-3/TRBV12-4,TGTGCCAGCACTTTAAGGGGGGGCCCGAACACTGAAGCTTTCTTT,CASTLRGGPNTEAFF
TRBJ2-2,-,-,TRBV6-1,TGTGCCAGCAGCCTTTTTCCACAGGGCAACACCGGGGAGCTGTTTTTT,CASSLFPQGNTGELFF
TRBJ2-5,-,-,TRBV19,TGTGCCAGTAGTATTAGCGGACAGGTTGAGACCCAGTACTTC,CASSISGQVETQYF
TRBJ1-3,once,-,TRBV20-1,TGCAGTGCTAGCGAGGGCGGTTGGGGAAACACCATATATTTT,CSASEGGWGNTIYF
TRBJ2-1,-,-,TRBV15,TGTGCCACCAGCAGATTCGCCACGGATGAGCAGTTCTTC,CATSRFATDEQFF
TRBJ2-7,-,TRBD2,TRBV11-2,TGTGCCAGCAGCTCGCACCCGACTAGCGGGCAGTACTTC,CASSSHPTSGQYF
TRBJ1-2,many,TRBD1,TRBV7-2,TGTGCCAGCAGCCTGGGACAGCCGGGCAATGGCTACACCTTC,CASSLGQPGNGYTF
TRBJ2-5,few,-,TRBV29-1,TGCAGCGACTATAGCGGACCACAAGAGACCCAGTACTTC,CSDYSGPQETQYF
TRBJ1-1,-,-,TRBV24-1,TGTGCCACCAGTTCGCGGGCGAGTGAAGCTTTCTTT,CATSSRASEAFF
TRBJ1-1,many,-,TRBV7-2,TGTGCCAGCACCCTTCGCCCCCTGCGGGACACTGAAGCTTTCTTT,CASTLRPLRDTEAFF
TRBJ1-1,few,-,TRBV9,TGTGCCAGCAGCGGAGGGATTCTCCCCTTCGCTGAAGCTTTCTTT,CASSGGILPFAEAFF
TRBJ2-5,few,-,TRBV6-2/TRBV6-3,TGTGCCAGCACCCTGGACTCCAAGATGTATCGGACCCAGTACTTC,CASTLDSKMYRTQYF
TRBJ1-1,few,-,TRBV2,TGTGCCAGCAGTTTCGGGACACCGAACACTGAAGCTTTCTTT,CASSFGTPNTEAFF
TRBJ2-2,-,-,TRBV2,TGTGCCAGCAGTGTTGTTGGGACTCGTAACACCGGGGAGCTGTTTTTT,CASSVVGTRNTGELFF
TRBJ2-5,-,-,TRBV29-1,TGCAGCGTGGAGGGGACGGGGCCTCAAGAGACCCAGTACTTC,CSVEGTGPQETQYF
TRBJ2-4,few,TRBD2,TRBV7-6,TGTGCCAGCAGCTTAGGACTAGCGGGGGCCAAAAACATTCAGTACTTC,CASSLGLAGAKNIQYF
TRBJ2-7,-,-,TRBV7-9,TGTGTCAGCAGGGATCCTAATAACGAGCAGTACTTC,CVSRDPNNEQYF
TRBJ1-1,-,TRBD1,TRBV4-3,TGCGCCAGCAGTCGACAGGGGATGACTGAAGCTTTCTTT,CASSRQGMTEAFF
TRBJ1-2,few,TRBD1,TRBV24-1,TGTGCCACCAGTGACGGCGGGACAGGGGGATATGGCTACACCTTC,CATSDGGTGGYGYTF
TRBJ1-2,-,TRBD1,TRBV7-2,TGTGCCAGCAGCTACCGGGGACAGGGTATTGACTATGGCTACACCTTC,CASSYRGQGIDYGYTF
TRBJ2-7,-,-,TRBV29-1,TGCAGCGGGAAAAAGGGGGCCTACGAGCAGTACTTC,CSGKKGAYEQYF
TRBJ1-2,few,-,TRBV5-4,TGTGCCAGCACTACCCCCGGGGGGGTAGACTATGGCTACACCTTC,CASTTPGGVDYGYTF
TRBJ1-2,-,TRBD1,TRBV5-4,TGTGCCAGCAGATCCGCACAGGGGGCGGGTTGCTACACCTTC,CASRSAQGAGCYTF
TRBJ2-5,-,TRBD2,TRBV3-1,TGTGCCAGCAGCCCGACCCGGGGGGGCAGCATAGAGACCCAGTACTTC,CASSPTRGGSIETQYF
TRBJ1-2,-,-,TRBV10-1,TGTGCCAACAGACTGACAGATATATATGGCTACACCTTC,CANRLTDIYGYTF
TRBJ1-1,-,-,TRBV29-1,TGCAGCTTATGGGTCCCCGTGGAGAACACTGAAGCTTTCTTT,CSLWVPVENTEAFF
TRBJ2-1,-,-,TRBV7-2,TGTGCCAGCAGCCCACGCGGGGACTCCTACAATGAGCAGTTCTTC,CASSPRGDSYNEQFF
TRBJ1-1,-,-,TRBV10-2,TGCGCCAGCAGGGCCAGCGCAGCTTTCTTT,CASRASAAFF
TRBJ2-5,-,TRBD1,TRBV10-2,TGTGCCAGCAGCCAACGGGACAGGGGAATTTTGGAGACCCAGTACTTC,CASSQRDRGILETQYF
TRBJ1-4,few,-,TRBV5-1,TGCGCCAGCAGCCCGGAACCGGGAATACGTGAAAAACTGTTTTTT,CASSPEPGIREKLFF